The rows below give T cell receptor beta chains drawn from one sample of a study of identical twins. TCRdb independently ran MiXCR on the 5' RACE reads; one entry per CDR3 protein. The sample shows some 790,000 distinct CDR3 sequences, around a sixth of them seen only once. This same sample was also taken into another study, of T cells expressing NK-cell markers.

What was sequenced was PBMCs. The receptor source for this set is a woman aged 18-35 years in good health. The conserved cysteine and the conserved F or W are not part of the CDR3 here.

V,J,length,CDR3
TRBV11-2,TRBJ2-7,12,ASSLAPGGAAQY
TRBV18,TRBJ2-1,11,ASSPGNSNEQF
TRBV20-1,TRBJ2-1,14,SARDTRRSSYNEQF
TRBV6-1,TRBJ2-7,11,ASRLNREGEQY
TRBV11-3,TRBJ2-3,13,ASSFFRGGADTQY
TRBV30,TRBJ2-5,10,AWKGLGGTQY
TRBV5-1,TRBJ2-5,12,ASSISGSQETQY
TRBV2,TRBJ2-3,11,ASREGPHDTQY
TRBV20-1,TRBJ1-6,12,SATPGQGYSPLH
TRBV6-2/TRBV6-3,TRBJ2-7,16,ASSYGTSGSSPHYEQY
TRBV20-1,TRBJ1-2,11,SARQNSNYGYT
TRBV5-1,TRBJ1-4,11,ASSLGPNEKLF
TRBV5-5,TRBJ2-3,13,ASSRSGRVGDTQY
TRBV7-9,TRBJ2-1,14,ASSSDGGTLFNEQF
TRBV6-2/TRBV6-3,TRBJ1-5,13,ASSYSGTSNQPQH
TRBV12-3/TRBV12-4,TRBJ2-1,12,ASSHRDRVDEQF
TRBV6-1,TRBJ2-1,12,ASSPSGQYNEQF